This T cell receptor (beta chain) appears in the sequencing data of a study of T cells in Graves' hyperthyroidism and ophthalmopathy. This CDR3 is built from 14 residues. V was clipped by 4 bases and J by 7 bases, with 15 bases between them. Per germline, CDR1 SGDLS and CDR2 YYNGEE. Amplified TCR beta CDR3 regions derived from RNA transcripts. RT-PCR in the first round (using the HTBI primer set) targeted the TCR CDR3. TCRdb passed the multiplex PCR reads through MiXCR, listing each CDR3 protein once. The table has roughly 580,000 distinct CDR3 sequences, roughly 50% seen once; the top ten hold approximately 8.2%. For this clonotype: Its target is unknown.

General study findings and limits: A median roughly six months before onset, the model predicted ophthalmopathy.

The chain has TRBV9 and TRBJ1-5; D gene unclear. What was sequenced was peripheral blood or thyroid tissue (not recorded which). The sequence was obtained from a woman younger than 30 with Graves' hyperthyroidism. The CDR3 DNA reads as TGTGCCAGCAGCCATGGCCAGGTGACACAGCCCCAGCATTTT. This translates into CASSHGQVTQPQHF.